The 2 T cell receptor beta chains presented below share a single source sample, sequenced in a study of Tregs in tolerant kidney transplant recipients. Produced via immunoSEQ multiplex PCR; TCRdb's table is partial and in-frame only. The sample consists of some 70,000 clones, roughly 90% of them appearing once. The specimen comprised CD8+ T cells from blood, sampled before the transplant. Receptor source: a human donor who received a combined kidney and bone marrow transplant.

The V call is TRBV4-3, the J call TRBJ2-3, with 9 nucleotides matching TRBD2. The CDR3 is 17 amino acids. CDR1 is LGHNA and CDR2 is YSLEER in the germline V gene. Trimming cost V 0 bases and J 3 bases; bases outside gene matches: 7. The DNA of the CDR3 is TGCGCCAGCAGCCAAGATTGGGCGGGGGGGCCGACAGATACGCAGTATTTT. This encodes CASSQDWAGGPTDTQYF.

The V and J genes are TRBV7-9 and TRBJ2-7; D is unresolved. CDR1 SEHNR and CDR2 FQNEAQ come from the germline V gene (reference sequence). V lost 0 bases and J lost 0, with 12 bases in between. The CDR3 contains 16 residues. CDR3 nucleotide sequence: TGTGCCAGCAGCTTAGCGCGGTTCTTCATCTCCTACGAGCAGTACTTC. Protein: CASSLARFFISYEQYF.